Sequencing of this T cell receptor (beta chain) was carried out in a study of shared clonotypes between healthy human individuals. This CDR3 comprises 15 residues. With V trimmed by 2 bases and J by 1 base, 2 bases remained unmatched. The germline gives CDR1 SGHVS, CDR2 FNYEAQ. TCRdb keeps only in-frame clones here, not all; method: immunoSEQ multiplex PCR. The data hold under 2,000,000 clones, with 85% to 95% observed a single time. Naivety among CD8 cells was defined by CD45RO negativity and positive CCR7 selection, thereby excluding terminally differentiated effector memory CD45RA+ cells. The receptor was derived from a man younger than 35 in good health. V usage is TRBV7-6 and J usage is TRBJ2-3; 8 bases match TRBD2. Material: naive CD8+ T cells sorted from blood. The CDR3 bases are TGTGCCAGCAGCTTATTCGGGGGGGGCACAGATACGCAGTATTTT. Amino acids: CASSLFGGGTDTQYF.